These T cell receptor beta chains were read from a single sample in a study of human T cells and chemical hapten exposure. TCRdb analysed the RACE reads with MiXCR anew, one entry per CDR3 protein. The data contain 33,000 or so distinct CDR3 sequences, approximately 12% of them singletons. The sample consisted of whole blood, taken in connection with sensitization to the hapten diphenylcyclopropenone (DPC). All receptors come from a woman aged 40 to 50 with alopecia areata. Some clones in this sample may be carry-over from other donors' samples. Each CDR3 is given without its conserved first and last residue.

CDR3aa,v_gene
SALQRGEQY,TRBV29-1
ASLVRGGQETQY,TRBV28
ASSIMPGPRLEQY,TRBV11-2
ASSPAGGAETEAF,TRBV11-3
SATGGAGAYSNQPQH,TRBV20-1
ASSPGGLAGGGTDTQY,TRBV18
ASSPRIDTTDVLT,TRBV7-2
ASSFSAGEYEQF,TRBV11-2
SASPLGGEQY,TRBV29-1
ASSPQMNTEAF,TRBV12-3/TRBV12-4
SESDLPLQETQY,TRBV29-1
ASKLANYGYT,TRBV28
ASSQAGTGANVLT,TRBV7-3
ASSLEGQGDYGYT,TRBV5-1
ASSLRLASYNEQF,TRBV5-1
ASSLVNQPQH,TRBV7-9
ASSPGLRNEQF,TRBV4-3
ASSLAQETQY,TRBV5-5
ASSFNSRYEQY,TRBV28
SSVGTSGTDTQY,TRBV29-1
SAPDRATYEQY,TRBV20-1
ASSESEGQREQY,TRBV10-2
ASTVRSNYGYT,TRBV6-6
ASSRAAAGTVFEQY,TRBV3-1
ASSLGQIGGNTIY,TRBV5-1
ASSNPQGSGTDTQY,TRBV9
ASSVLRNNEQF,TRBV18
ASSYGSAGNTGELF,TRBV6-5
ASSPVAGGPRNEQF,TRBV2